This is a list of T cell receptor beta chains from one sample in a study of T-cell reconstitution after alpha-beta-depleted transplantation in children. TCRdb re-called the PCR reads with MiXCR, one entry per CDR3 protein. The sample records 250,000 to 350,000 distinct CDR3 sequences, around 25% being singletons. Sequences were derived from PBMCs, mostly from graft donor cells, sampled 180 days after TCRalphabeta/CD19-depleted stem cell transplant. These receptors were obtained from a male patient aged 5 to 17 who had a stem cell transplant for acute lymphoblastic leukemia, so the T cells may come from the graft donor. Each CDR3 is given with its conserved first and last residue. The D gene is left open where the match is weak. Not all rows give a size; the values are once, few, many and, for expanded clones, a class.

.,TRBJ1-5,few,TRBV5-1,TGCGCCAGCAGCTTTCGTGGGGGATACAATCAGCCCCAGCATTTT,CASSFRGGYNQPQHF
.,TRBJ2-5,few,TRBV7-9,TGTGCCAGCAGCGCGCAGGGTTCAGAGACCCAGTACTTC,CASSAQGSETQYF
TRBD2,TRBJ2-3,few,TRBV4-1,TGCGCCAGCAGCCAAGAAAGAGGACTAGCGGGAAACCCAGATACGCAGTATTTT,CASSQERGLAGNPDTQYF
.,TRBJ2-7,once,TRBV3-1,TGTGCCAGCAGCCGTTCCGGACCGTACGAGCAGTACTTC,CASSRSGPYEQYF
.,TRBJ2-7,many,TRBV5-1,TGCGCCAGCAGCTTAGGCGGGCAGATCTACGAGCAGTACTTC,CASSLGGQIYEQYF
TRBD2,TRBJ2-1,.,TRBV20-1,TGCTGTGCTAGTGGTTTAGGACTAGCGGGAGTGAATGAGCAGTTCTTC,CCASGLGLAGVNEQFF
TRBD2,TRBJ2-3,.,TRBV5-8,TGTGCCAGCAGCTTCCATCTAGCGGTCACAGATACGCAGTATTTT,CASSFHLAVTDTQYF
.,TRBJ1-5,.,TRBV25-1,TGTGCCAGCAGTGAATATCCTCTTCGGGACACCCGGGGCACCAGCAATCAGCCCCAGCATTTT,CASSEYPLRDTRGTSNQPQHF
.,TRBJ2-1,.,TRBV7-9,TGTGCCAGCAGCTTAACGGCGGGAAGGAACCATGAGCAGTTCTTC,CASSLTAGRNHEQFF
TRBD1,TRBJ2-1,few,TRBV5-1,TGCGCCAGCAGCTTACAGGGGAGCTCCTACAATGAGCAGTTCTTC,CASSLQGSSYNEQFF
.,TRBJ2-5,many,TRBV5-1,TGCGCCAGCAGCTTCGATAAAGAGACCCAGTACTTC,CASSFDKETQYF
TRBD2,TRBJ2-5,few,TRBV5-1,TGCGCCAGCAGCTGGGCGGCGGCGGGAGAAGAGACCCAGTACTTC,CASSWAAAGEETQYF
.,TRBJ1-3,.,TRBV5-1,TGCGCCAGCAGCTTGGAACAGGGTGGAAACACCATATATTTT,CASSLEQGGNTIYF
.,TRBJ1-1,.,TRBV11-2,TGTGCCAGCAGCGCCCCCGCCGAATGGATGAACACTGAAGCTTTCTTT,CASSAPAEWMNTEAFF
TRBD1,TRBJ1-2,.,TRBV19,TGTGCCAGTAGTCTTACCGGGACAGCCTATGGCTACACCTTC,CASSLTGTAYGYTF
.,TRBJ2-7,few,TRBV21-1,TGTGCCAGCAGCAAAAGAGGACTAGCGGGAGGCCGGGAGATCTACGAGCAGTACTTC,CASSKRGLAGGREIYEQYF
.,TRBJ1-1,.,TRBV11-2,TGTGCCAGCAGCTTAGTATCAGGGCGTCCTGAAGCTTTCTTT,CASSLVSGRPEAFF
TRBD2,TRBJ2-7,few,TRBV10-3,TGTGCCATCAGTGAAACTAGCGGGAGTCTGGGCGAGCAGTACTTC,CAISETSGSLGEQYF
.,TRBJ1-2,.,TRBV28,TGTGCCAGCAGTTTATATCTCGGGACCATCTATGGCTACACCTTC,CASSLYLGTIYGYTF
.,TRBJ1-2,.,TRBV5-1,TGCGCCAGCAGCTTGGTGCGGGGCGCTCCCGAAGCCTATGGCTACACCTTC,CASSLVRGAPEAYGYTF
.,TRBJ1-5,.,TRBV9,TGTGCCAGCAGCGTAGGGAAGGGGGGCGGTCAGCCCCAGCATTTT,CASSVGKGGGQPQHF
.,TRBJ2-7,few,TRBV7-3,TGTGCCAGCAGCTTAGAGGGTATCAACGAGCAGTACTTC,CASSLEGINEQYF
TRBD2,TRBJ2-7,few,TRBV7-6,TGTGCCAGCAGCTTAGCGGCTAGCGGTTACGAGCAGTACTTC,CASSLAASGYEQYF
TRBD2,TRBJ2-7,few,TRBV12-3/TRBV12-4,TGTGCCAGCAGTTTAGAGAGTCTAGCGGGCTACGAGCAGTACTTC,CASSLESLAGYEQYF